This T cell receptor (beta chain) was identified in a study of T cell responses to AZD1222 COVID-19 vaccine. A note on this clone: The antigen remains unidentified.

General study points: Clonal diversity was possibly underestimated; the donors were predominantly white British and more often female.

The germline V gene has CDR1 LGHDT and CDR2 YNNKEL (reference sequence). Trimming shortened V by 7 bases and J by 2 bases, and 9 bases separated the two germline ends. The CDR3 is made up of 14 amino acids. The assay was immunoSEQ multiplex PCR, and TCRdb's table has in-frame clones only and misses some. The sample holds some 140,000 clones, about four fifths seen once. The source of this sequence is an adult in good health. The V gene is TRBV3-1 (or the pseudogene TRBV3-2), the J gene TRBJ2-6, with D perhaps TRBD1 (5 bases). Sequencing was performed on peripheral blood, taken on day 0 of AZD1222 vaccination. CDR3 DNA sequence: TGTGCCAGCACCCTGACAGCTGGGGCCAACGTCCTGACTTTC. This encodes CASTLTAGANVLTF.